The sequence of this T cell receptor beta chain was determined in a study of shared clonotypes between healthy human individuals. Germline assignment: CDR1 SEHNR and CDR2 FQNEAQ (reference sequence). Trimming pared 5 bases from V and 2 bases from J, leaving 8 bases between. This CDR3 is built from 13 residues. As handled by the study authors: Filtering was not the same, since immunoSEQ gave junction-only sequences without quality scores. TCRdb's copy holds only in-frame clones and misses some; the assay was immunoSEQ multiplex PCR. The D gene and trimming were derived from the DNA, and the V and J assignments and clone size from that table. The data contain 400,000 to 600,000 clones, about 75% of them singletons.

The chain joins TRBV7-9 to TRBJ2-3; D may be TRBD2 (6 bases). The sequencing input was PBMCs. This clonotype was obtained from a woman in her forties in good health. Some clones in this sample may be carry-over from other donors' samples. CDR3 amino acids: CASSRDFTDTQYF. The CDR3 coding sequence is TGTGCCAGCAGCCGGGACTTCACAGATACGCAGTATTTT. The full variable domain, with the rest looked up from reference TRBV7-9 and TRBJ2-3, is DTGVSQNPRHKITKRGQNVTFRCDPISEHNRLYWYRQTLGQGPEFLTYFQNEAQLEKSRLLSDRFSAERPKGSFSTLEIQRTEQGDSAMYLCASSRDFTDTQYFGPGTRLTVL.